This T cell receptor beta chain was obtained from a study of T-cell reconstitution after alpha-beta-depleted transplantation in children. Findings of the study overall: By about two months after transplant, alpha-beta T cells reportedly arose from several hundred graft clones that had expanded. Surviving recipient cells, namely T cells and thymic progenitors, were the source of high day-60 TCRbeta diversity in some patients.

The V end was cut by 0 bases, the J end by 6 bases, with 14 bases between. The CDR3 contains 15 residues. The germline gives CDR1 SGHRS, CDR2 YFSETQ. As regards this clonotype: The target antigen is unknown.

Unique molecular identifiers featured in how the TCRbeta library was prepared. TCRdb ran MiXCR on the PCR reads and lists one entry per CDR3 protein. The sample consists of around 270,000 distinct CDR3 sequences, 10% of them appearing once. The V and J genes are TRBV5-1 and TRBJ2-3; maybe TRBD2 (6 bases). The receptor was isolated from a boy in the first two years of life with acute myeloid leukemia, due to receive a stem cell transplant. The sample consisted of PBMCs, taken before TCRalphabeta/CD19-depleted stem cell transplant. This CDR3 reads CASSLVLGRGDTQYF. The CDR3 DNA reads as TGCGCCAGCAGCTTGGTCCTCGGGAGAGGGGATACGCAGTATTTT.